This section outlines one TCR beta chain sequence together with its context. The sample is drawn from a study of blood T cell repertoires in COVID-19. Across the study: Acute and convalescent COVID-19 specimens originated in the United States, Italy and Spain. The cDNA or gDNA used as material had been derived from T cells, B-cell-depleted T cells, or PBMCs.

How the authors handled the data: By means of reference gene primer amplification, nucleated cell counts were estimated. Sequenced by immunoSEQ multiplex PCR; TCRdb stores in-frame clones only, minus some. V and J calls plus clone size are reproduced from that table; the DNA served to infer D and trimming. The sample consists of 250,000 to 350,000 clones, 84% of them appearing once. This CDR3 has 17 residues. CDR1 is SGHTA, CDR2 FQGNSA, per germline. Between the trimmed V and J ends, which lost 5 bases and 10 bases, there was a span of 27 bases. During active infection, Seattle patients enrolled and were then monitored through disease.

This TCR was sampled from a human donor with COVID-19, enrolled during active disease. The donor label of this sample is uncertain. The V call is TRBV7-2, the J call TRBJ2-1, with D possibly being TRBD2 (6 bases). Sequenced material: peripheral blood. The CDR3 sequence: CASSHIGGIPTMPEQFF. As DNA, the CDR3 is TGTGCCAGCAGCCACATCGGGGGAATTCCTACAATGCCAGAGCAGTTCTTC.